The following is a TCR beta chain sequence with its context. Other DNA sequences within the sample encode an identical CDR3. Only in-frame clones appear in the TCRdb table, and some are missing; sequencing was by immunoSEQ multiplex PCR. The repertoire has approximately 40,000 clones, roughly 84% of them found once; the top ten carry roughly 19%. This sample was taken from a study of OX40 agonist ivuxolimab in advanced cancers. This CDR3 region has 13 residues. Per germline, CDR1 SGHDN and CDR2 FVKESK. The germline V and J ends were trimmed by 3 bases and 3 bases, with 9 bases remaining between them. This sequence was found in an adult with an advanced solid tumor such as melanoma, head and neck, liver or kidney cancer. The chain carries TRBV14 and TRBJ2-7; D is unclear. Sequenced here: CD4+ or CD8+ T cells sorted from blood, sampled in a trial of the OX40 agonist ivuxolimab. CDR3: CASSQDPIYEQYF. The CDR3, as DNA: TGTGCCAGCAGCCAGGACCCGATCTACGAGCAGTACTTC. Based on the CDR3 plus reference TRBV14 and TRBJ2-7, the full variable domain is EAGVTQFPSHSVIEKGQTVTLRCDPISGHDNLYWYRRVMGKEIKFLLHFVKESKQDESGMPNNRFLAERTGGTYSTLKVQPAELEDSGVYFCASSQDPIYEQYFGPGTRLTVT.